The T cell receptor (beta chain) under discussion was sequenced for a study of T cell changes during pregnancy in multiple sclerosis. Libraries were prepared by immunoSEQ multiplex PCR; TCRdb keeps only in-frame clonotypes and omits some of them. The table lists roughly 110,000 clones, about 93% of them singletons. The CDR3 totals 16 residues. Trimming shortened V by 1 base and J by 3 bases, and 15 bases separated the two germline ends. This chain links TRBV23-1 with TRBJ1-2, with a possible D match to TRBD1 (5 bases). TRBV23-1 is placed among ORFs of uncertain function. The sequence came from a female donor with multiple sclerosis, enrolled in a pregnancy study. The material was peripheral blood, obtained in the third trimester of pregnancy. The CDR3 region is CASSQLKGRTDYGYTF. The CDR3 nucleotides are TGCGCCAGCAGTCAATTAAAGGGGCGGACGGACTATGGCTACACCTTC.